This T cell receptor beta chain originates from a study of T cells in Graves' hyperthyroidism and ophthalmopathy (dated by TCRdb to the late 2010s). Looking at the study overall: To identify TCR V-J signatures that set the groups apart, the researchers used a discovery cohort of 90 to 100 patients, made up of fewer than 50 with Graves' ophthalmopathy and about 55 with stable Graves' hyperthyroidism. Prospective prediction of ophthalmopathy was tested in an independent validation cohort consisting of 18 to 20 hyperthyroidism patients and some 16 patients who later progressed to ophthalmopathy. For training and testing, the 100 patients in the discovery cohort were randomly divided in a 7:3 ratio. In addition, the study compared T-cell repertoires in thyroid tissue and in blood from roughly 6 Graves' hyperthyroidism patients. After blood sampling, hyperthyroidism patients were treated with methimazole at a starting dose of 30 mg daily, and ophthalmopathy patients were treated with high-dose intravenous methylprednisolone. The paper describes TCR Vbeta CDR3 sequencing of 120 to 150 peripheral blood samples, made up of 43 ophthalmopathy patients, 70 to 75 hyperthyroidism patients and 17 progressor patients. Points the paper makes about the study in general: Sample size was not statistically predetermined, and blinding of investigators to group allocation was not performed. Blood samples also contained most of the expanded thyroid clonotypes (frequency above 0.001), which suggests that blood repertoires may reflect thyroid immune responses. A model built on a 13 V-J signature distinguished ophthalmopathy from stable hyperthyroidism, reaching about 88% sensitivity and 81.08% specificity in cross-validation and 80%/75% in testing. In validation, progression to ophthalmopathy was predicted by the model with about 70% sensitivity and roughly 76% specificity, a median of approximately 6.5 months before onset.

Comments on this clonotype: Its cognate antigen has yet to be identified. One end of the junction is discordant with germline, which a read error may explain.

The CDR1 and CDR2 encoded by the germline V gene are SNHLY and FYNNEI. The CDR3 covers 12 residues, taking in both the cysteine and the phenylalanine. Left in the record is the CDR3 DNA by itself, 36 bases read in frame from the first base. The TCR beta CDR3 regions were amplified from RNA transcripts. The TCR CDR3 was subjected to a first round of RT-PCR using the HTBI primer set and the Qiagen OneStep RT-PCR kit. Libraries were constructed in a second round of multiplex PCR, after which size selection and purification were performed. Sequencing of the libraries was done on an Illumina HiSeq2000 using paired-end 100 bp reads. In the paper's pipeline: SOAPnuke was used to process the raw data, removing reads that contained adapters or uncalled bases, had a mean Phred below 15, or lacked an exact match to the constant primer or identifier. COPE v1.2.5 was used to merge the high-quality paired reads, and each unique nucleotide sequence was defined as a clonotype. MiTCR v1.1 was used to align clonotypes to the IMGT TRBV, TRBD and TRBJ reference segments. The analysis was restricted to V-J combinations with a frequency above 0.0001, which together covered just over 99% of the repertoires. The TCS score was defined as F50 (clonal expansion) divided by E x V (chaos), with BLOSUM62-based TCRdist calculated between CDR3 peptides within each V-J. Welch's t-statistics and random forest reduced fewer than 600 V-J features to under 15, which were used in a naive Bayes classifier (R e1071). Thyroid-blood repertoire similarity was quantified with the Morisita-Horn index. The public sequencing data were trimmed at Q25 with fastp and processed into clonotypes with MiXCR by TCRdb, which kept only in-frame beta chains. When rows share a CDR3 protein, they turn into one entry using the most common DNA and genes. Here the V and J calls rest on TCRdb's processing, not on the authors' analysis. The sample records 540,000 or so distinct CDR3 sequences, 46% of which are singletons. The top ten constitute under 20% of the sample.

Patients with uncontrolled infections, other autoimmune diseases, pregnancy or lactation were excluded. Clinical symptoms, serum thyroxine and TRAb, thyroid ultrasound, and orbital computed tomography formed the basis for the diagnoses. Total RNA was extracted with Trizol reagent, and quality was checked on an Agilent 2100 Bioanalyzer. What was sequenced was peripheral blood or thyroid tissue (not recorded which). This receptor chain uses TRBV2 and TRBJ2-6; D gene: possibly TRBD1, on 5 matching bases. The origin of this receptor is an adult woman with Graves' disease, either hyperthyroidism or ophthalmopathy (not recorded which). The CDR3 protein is CASSGGRATEAF. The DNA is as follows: TGTGCCAGCAGTGGGGGCAGGGCCACTGAAGCTTTC.